This TCR beta chain was identified in a study of cytomegalovirus exposure and HLA in healthy donors. Whole-study findings and limits: TCR beta sequences reportedly predicted most subjects' HLA-A and HLA-B alleles accurately. TCR beta V- and J-gene trimming was later associated with a missense DCLRE1C variant.

As to this clone: Its antigen is still unknown.

The CDR3 extends over 14 amino acids. Per the germline V gene, CDR1 is MNHEY and CDR2 is SMNVEV (reference sequence). Trimming removed 5 bases from V and 2 bases from J, with 13 bases in between. The PCR contained 60 Vbeta and 13 Jbeta primers. This table comes from immunoSEQ multiplex PCR, and its TCRdb copy is limited to in-frame clones, with some not included. The sample contains 150,000 to 200,000 clones, roughly 80% of which appear only once. The sequence was collected from a woman between 35 and 50 years old in good health and CMV-seropositive. The source material was PBMCs. The V call is TRBV27, the J call TRBJ2-7; maybe TRBD2 (6 bases). CDR3 protein: CASSARLEPYEQYF. The CDR3, as DNA: TGTGCCAGCAGTGCCCGACTAGAGCCCTACGAGCAGTACTTC.